Listed here are 19 T cell receptor beta chains from one sample, sequenced in a study of graft-versus-host responses after intestinal transplantation. Clones were read by immunoSEQ multiplex PCR, and TCRdb kept only the in-frame ones, dropping some. The sample has about 25,000 clones; 93% are singletons. Sample: PBMCs, taken 18 days after transplant. The receptor set was obtained from a human patient who received an intestinal transplant, so some T cells may come from the graft donor.

The chain is built from TRBV5-5 and TRBJ1-2, with D possibly being TRBD1 (6 bases). CDR1 is SGHKS, CDR2 YYEKEE, per germline (reference sequence). This CDR3 has 15 residues. The V end was cut by 0 bases, the J end by 4 bases, with 13 bases between. CDR3 residues: CASSLESDRPYGYTF. The DNA of the CDR3 is TGTGCCAGCAGCTTGGAATCGGACAGACCCTATGGCTACACCTTC. The full variable domain, in which reference TRBV5-5 and TRBJ1-2 provide the parts outside the CDR3, is DAGVTQSPTHLIKTRGQQVTLRCSPISGHKSVSWYQQVLGQGPQFIFQYYEKEERGRGNFPDRFSARQFPNYSSELNVNALLLGDSALYLCASSLESDRPYGYTFGSGTRLTVV.

The chain uses TRBV4-1 and TRBJ1-1; D call uncertain. V lost 1 base, J lost 0 bases, and 9 bases lay in between. Germline CDR1 reads MGHRA; CDR2 reads YSYEKL. This CDR3 has 15 amino acids. The CDR3 DNA reads TGCGCCAGCAGCCAAGGACACGGCATGAACACTGAAGCTTTCTTT. Translating gives CASSQGHGMNTEAFF.

The chain employs TRBV7-8 and TRBJ2-5; D unclear. The CDR3 length is 14 residues. The V end lost 0 bases, the J end lost 4 bases, and 9 bases lay between the germline ends. CDR1 is SGHVS and CDR2 is FQNEAQ in the germline V gene. CDR3 sequence (DNA): TGTGCCAGCAGCTTAGCGCCGAGGCGAGAGACCCAGTACTTC. This gives the protein CASSLAPRRETQYF. The whole variable domain, remainder taken from reference TRBV7-8 and TRBJ2-5, is GAGVSQSPRYKVAKRGQDVALRCDPISGHVSLFWYQQALGQGPEFLTYFQNEAQLDKSGLPSDRFFAERPEGSVSTLKIQRTQQEDSAVYLCASSLAPRRETQYFGPGTRLLVL.

The V gene is TRBV5-8, the J gene TRBJ2-1; 9 bases fit TRBD2. There are 19 residues in the CDR3. V lost 6 bases, J lost 4 bases, and 20 bases stayed unmatched. Germline CDR1 reads SGHTS; CDR2 reads YDEGEE. CDR3 region: CASTVVVAGGPYNYNEQFF. In DNA, the CDR3 is TGTGCCAGCACCGTAGTAGTGGCGGGGGGGCCCTACAATTACAATGAGCAGTTCTTC. The full variable domain, completed using reference TRBV5-8 and TRBJ2-1, is EAGVTQSPTHLIKTRGQQATLRCSPISGHTSVYWYQQALGLGLQFLLWYDEGEERNRGNFPPRFSGRQFPNYSSELNVNALELEDSALYLCASTVVVAGGPYNYNEQFFGPGTRLTVL.

The chain recombines TRBV11-2 with TRBJ2-5, with TRBD1 identical over 9 bases. Germline assignment: CDR1 SGHAT and CDR2 FQNNGV. The CDR3 spans 17 residues. The junction had 9 bases not matched to a gene; V was cut back by 0 bases and J by 4 bases. Here the CDR3 DNA reads TGTGCCAGCAGCTTAGACAAGTTCACAGGGGGCAGAGAGACCCAGTACTTC. Translated: CASSLDKFTGGRETQYF.

This chain links TRBV7-3 with TRBJ2-1; TRBD1 aligns across 9 bases. Germline V lookup: CDR1 SGHTA, CDR2 FQGTGA. The CDR3 sequence is 15 residues long. V shed 5 bases, J shed 6 bases, and the junction held 8 bases outside the gene matches. CDR3 nucleotide sequence: TGTGCCAGCAGCCGCGGGACAGGGAAGGGCAATGAGCAGTTCTTC. This translates into CASSRGTGKGNEQFF.

J is TRBJ1-1 and V is TRBV5-6; TRBD1 matches 11 bases. Germline V CDR1 and CDR2: SGHDT, YYEEEE. This CDR3 has 19 residues. V lost 0 bases and J lost 5; bases outside the gene matches: 15. The chain's CDR3 is CASSLVSGNGDRGGTEAFF. CDR3 nucleotides: TGTGCCAGCAGCTTGGTTTCGGGCAATGGGGACAGGGGGGGGACTGAAGCTTTCTTT.

The chain couples TRBV6-1 to TRBJ2-7; 8 bases match TRBD2. The V segment lost 2 bases and the J segment 0 bases; nucleotides outside the gene matches: 3. This CDR3 is 15 amino acids long. Germline lookup yields CDR1 MNHNS and CDR2 SASEGT. CDR3 amino acids: CASSESGGISYEQYF. CDR3 nucleotides: TGTGCCAGCAGTGAATCGGGGGGGATCTCCTACGAGCAGTACTTC.

The V call is TRBV10-2, the J call TRBJ2-3; 7 bases match TRBD2. This CDR3 contains 15 residues. Germline trimming cut 7 bases from V and 4 bases from J; bases unmatched to any gene: 11. CDR1 is WSHSY, CDR2 SAAADI, per germline. CDR3 sequence reads: CASMIMGGTSDTQYF. The CDR3 DNA is TGCGCCAGCATGATCATGGGGGGGACCTCAGATACGCAGTATTTT.

This chain links TRBV5-1 with TRBJ1-1; 8 bases are a match to TRBD1. The germline V gene has CDR1 SGHRS and CDR2 YFSETQ. The V segment lost 2 bases and the J segment 5 bases; nucleotides outside the gene matches: 11. The CDR3 extends over 16 amino acids. CDR3 region: CASSFPSGQGGTEAFF. Written as DNA, the CDR3 is TGCGCCAGCAGCTTCCCATCCGGACAGGGCGGGACTGAAGCTTTCTTT.

Points on this clone: A read error may produce the germline difference seen at one junction end. Within the sample, other DNA sequences also encode this same CDR3. The chain joins TRBV4-1 to TRBJ1-2; a weak D match, TRBD1 (5 bases). There are 14 residues in the CDR3. Germline CDR1 reads MGHRA; CDR2 reads YSYEKL. In DNA, the CDR3 is TGCGCCAGCAGTCAAGCCCTCGGGGCCTATGGCTACACCTTC. The encoded protein is CASSQALGAYGYTF.

V gene TRBV18 combines with J gene TRBJ2-1; 8 nucleotides align to TRBD2. The germline V gene has CDR1 KGHSH and CDR2 LQKENI. There are 14 residues in the CDR3. V shed 6 bases and J 4 bases; nucleotides not matched to a gene: 5. The CDR3 is CASSSERGYNEQFF. CDR3 bases: TGTGCCAGCTCCAGCGAGCGGGGGTACAATGAGCAGTTCTTC.

J is TRBJ2-5 and V is TRBV18, with TRBD1 matching over 9 bases. Per germline, CDR1 KGHSH and CDR2 LQKENI. J lost 2 bases, V lost 1 base, and 5 bases had no gene match. The CDR3 has 16 residues. CDR3 nucleotide sequence: TGTGCCAGCTCACCACGACGGGACAGGGTACAAGAGACCCAGTACTTC. It codes for CASSPRRDRVQETQYF.

The CDR3 region is CASSLNPQGLGYGYTF. The CDR3 nucleotides are TGTGCCAGCAGCCTAAACCCCCAGGGGTTAGGCTATGGCTACACCTTC. The rearrangement uses TRBV7-8 and TRBJ1-2, with D possibly being TRBD1 (6 bases). V gave up 5 bases and J gave up 4 bases, with 20 bases separating them. CDR3 length equals 16 residues. The germline CDR1 and CDR2 sequences are SGHVS and FQNEAQ.

J is TRBJ2-7 and V is TRBV2, with D perhaps TRBD1 (6 bases). The germline gives CDR1 SNHLY, CDR2 FYNNEI. The germline V and J ends were trimmed by 7 bases and 4 bases, with 14 bases remaining between them. CDR3 length: 13 residues. Here the CDR3 DNA reads TGTGCCAGCACTGGGGGCAGGGCTTACGAGCAGTACTTC. The encoded protein is CASTGGRAYEQYF. The full variable domain, in which reference TRBV2 and TRBJ2-7 provide the parts outside the CDR3, is EPEVTQTPSHQVTQMGQEVILRCVPISNHLYFYWYRQILGQKVEFLVSFYNNEISEKSEIFDDQFSVERPDGSNFTLKIRSTKLEDSAMYFCASTGGRAYEQYFGPGTRLTVT.

The J gene is TRBJ2-3, the V gene TRBV2, with D possibly being TRBD2 (5 bases). The length of the CDR3 is 14 residues. With 1 base removed from V and 8 bases from J, the gap between germline ends came to 13 bases. Germline values: CDR1 SNHLY, CDR2 FYNNEI. This CDR3 reads CASSEGTPAGTQYF. The CDR3 DNA sequence: TGTGCCAGCAGTGAAGGGACGCCGGCGGGTACGCAGTATTTT.

V gene TRBV6-5 combines with J gene TRBJ2-5, with D unresolved. This CDR3 region has 14 residues. Germline V gene data show CDR1 as MNHEY and CDR2 as SVGAGI. V was trimmed by 2 bases and J by 1 base, leaving 8 bases between them. CDR3 in DNA: TGTGCCAGCAGTTACACACAAAGCCAAGAGACCCAGTACTTC. Protein sequence: CASSYTQSQETQYF.

This chain uses TRBV10-3 with TRBJ2-2; TRBD2 might be the D (5 bases). The germline gives CDR1 ENHRY, CDR2 SYGVKD. Trimming removed 3 bases at V and 7 bases at J, with 15 bases between. The CDR3 consists of 15 residues. The CDR3 sequence is CAISESTRVGGELFF. In nucleotides, the CDR3 is TGTGCCATCAGTGAATCCACTAGGGTTGGCGGGGAGCTGTTTTTT.

This chain links TRBV2 with TRBJ1-1; 7 nucleotides align to TRBD1. CDR1 is SNHLY and CDR2 is FYNNEI in the germline V gene. The CDR3 contains 13 residues. V gave up 4 bases and J gave up 1 base; unmatched junction bases: 0. CDR3 sequence reads: CASSGDRNTEAFF. The CDR3, as DNA: TGTGCCAGCAGTGGGGACAGGAACACTGAAGCTTTCTTT. Together with reference TRBV2 and TRBJ1-1, the CDR3 gives the full variable domain: EPEVTQTPSHQVTQMGQEVILRCVPISNHLYFYWYRQILGQKVEFLVSFYNNEISEKSEIFDDQFSVERPDGSNFTLKIRSTKLEDSAMYFCASSGDRNTEAFFGQGTRLTVV.